Each of the 32 T cell receptor beta chains below was sequenced from the same sample in a study of shared clonotypes between healthy human individuals (dated by TCRdb to 2020 to 2021). The library was generated by the immunoSEQ multiplex PCR assay. The table comes from immuneACCESS by way of TCRdb, which keeps in-frame sequences with V and J called. Part of the clones is missing from these tables; in studies checked, under half for an unresolved V gene and the rest for unknown reasons. Within this sample are approximately 1.5 million clones, with around 98.5% of them counted one time only. Approximately 0.4% of the sample rests with the top ten. The sequencing input was naive CD4+ T cells sorted from blood. The sample's cell subset or site label, in plain terms: CD45RA+ positively selected. The receptors stem from a man aged 25-45 years in good health.

The chain has TRBV6-5 and TRBJ1-2, with D unresolved. Per germline, CDR1 MNHEY and CDR2 SVGAGI. Trimming took 6 bases from V and 4 from J, leaving 9 bases between them. This CDR3 contains 12 residues. The CDR3 loop is CASSLDGYGYTF. As DNA, the CDR3 is TGTGCCAGCAGCTTGGACGGCTATGGCTACACCTTC.

The rearrangement uses TRBV5-1 and TRBJ2-3; 9 bases map to TRBD1. V was pared by 1 base and J by 5 bases, with 5 bases of the junction left unmatched. Germline V gene sequence: CDR1 SGHRS, CDR2 YFSETQ. CDR3 length: 15 amino acids. The CDR3 DNA reads as TGCGCCAGCAGCTTGACAGGGGGCCGTATAGATACGCAGTATTTT. It codes for CASSLTGGRIDTQYF.

The chain combines TRBV27 with TRBJ2-7; 9 positions match TRBD1. This CDR3 spans 15 amino acids. V was clipped by 5 bases and J by 4 bases; unmatched bases: 9. The germline V gene has CDR1 MNHEY and CDR2 SMNVEV (reference sequence). CDR3 protein: CASSISGTGFYEQYF. The CDR3 DNA reads TGTGCCAGCAGTATCTCCGGGACAGGGTTTTACGAGCAGTACTTC.

As to this clone: The identical CDR3 is also encoded by other nucleotide sequences in the sample. This CDR3 reads CASSLRLAGGNEQFF. The DNA of the CDR3 is TGTGCCAGCAGCTTACGGCTAGCGGGAGGTAATGAGCAGTTCTTC. The gene calls are TRBV7-9 and TRBJ2-1, with 11 positions matching TRBD2. Germline loops: CDR1 SEHNR, CDR2 FQNEAQ (reference sequence). Trimming removed 2 bases from V and 7 bases from J; junction bases left unmatched: 4. The CDR3 runs 15 residues.

The chain links TRBV6-5 to TRBJ2-1; no definite D call. Trimming left V 10 bases short and J 9 bases short, with 16 bases between. This CDR3 spans 12 amino acids. Germline V gene lookup returns CDR1 MNHEY and CDR2 SVGAGI. The CDR3, as DNA: TGTGCCATCGGTACTCTCCCAAGTGAGCAGTTCTTC. Amino acids: CAIGTLPSEQFF.

For this clone: The sample holds other DNA sequences that translate to the same CDR3. The chain links TRBV28 to TRBJ2-1; D ambiguous. CDR1 is MDHEN and CDR2 is SYDVKM in the germline V gene. V lost 6 bases and J lost 7, with 7 bases in between. The CDR3 loop spans 11 amino acids. CDR3 bases: TGTGCCAGCAGCGTGGGGAATGAGCAGTTCTTC. Its translation is CASSVGNEQFF. Together with reference TRBV28 and TRBJ2-1, the CDR3 gives the full variable domain: DVKVTQSSRYLVKRTGEKVFLECVQDMDHENMFWYRQDPGLGLRLIYFSYDVKMKEKGDIPEGYSVSREKKERFSLILESASTNQTSMYLCASSVGNEQFFGPGTRLTVL.

The rearrangement joins TRBV7-9 to TRBJ2-7; 7 bases match TRBD1. Germline CDR1 is SEHNR and CDR2 is FQNEAQ (reference sequence). The CDR3 runs to 14 residues. The V segment lost 5 bases and the J segment 5 bases; nucleotides outside the gene matches: 9. The CDR3 reads CASSQDRESDEQYF. The DNA of the CDR3 is TGTGCCAGCAGCCAAGACAGGGAAAGCGACGAGCAGTACTTC. Full variable domain (outside the CDR3, taken from reference TRBV7-9 and TRBJ2-7): DTGVSQNPRHKITKRGQNVTFRCDPISEHNRLYWYRQTLGQGPEFLTYFQNEAQLEKSRLLSDRFSAERPKGSFSTLEIQRTEQGDSAMYLCASSQDRESDEQYFGPGTRLTVT.

The chain is built from TRBV4-3 and TRBJ2-1, with TRBD2 matching 10 bases. Looked up from germline, CDR1 is LGHNA and CDR2 is YSLEER. The CDR3 length is 16 residues. The V segment lost 2 bases and the J segment 9 bases; nucleotides outside the gene matches: 10. This CDR3 is CASSQMVAGGFGEQFF. CDR3 nucleotides: TGCGCCAGCAGCCAAATGGTAGCGGGAGGTTTCGGTGAGCAGTTCTTC.

This chain uses TRBV11-3 with TRBJ2-1; 9 nucleotides match TRBD2. Germline CDR1 reads SGHNT; CDR2 reads YENEEA. Germline trimming cut 2 bases from V and 5 bases from J; bases unmatched to any gene: 4. This CDR3 region has 15 residues. The DNA for the CDR3 is TGTGCCAGCAGCTTATCGACTAGCGGAGACAATGAGCAGTTCTTC. Its translation: CASSLSTSGDNEQFF.

The chain is built from TRBV28 and TRBJ1-1; unclear D gene. With 6 bases removed from V and 0 bases from J, the gap between germline ends came to 11 bases. Germline V lookup: CDR1 MDHEN, CDR2 SYDVKM. The length of the CDR3 is 14 residues. The CDR3 DNA follows: TGTGCCAGCAGCACCGCGGCGATGAACACTGAAGCTTTCTTT. Its protein is CASSTAAMNTEAFF.

The J gene is TRBJ1-4, the V gene TRBV25-1, with TRBD1 matching 7 bases. The junction had 9 bases not matched to a gene; V was cut back by 4 bases and J by 10 bases. Germline V lookup: CDR1 MGHDK, CDR2 SYGVNS. This CDR3 region has 14 residues. The CDR3 reads CASSGSTGYRKLFF. The CDR3 DNA sequence: TGTGCCAGCAGTGGGTCGACAGGGTACCGAAAACTGTTTTTT.

This chain links TRBV7-9 with TRBJ1-4; tentative D call: TRBD1 (5 bases). Looked up from germline, CDR1 is SEHNR and CDR2 is FQNEAQ (reference sequence). This CDR3 has 13 residues. Trimming cost V 5 bases and J 5 bases, with 9 bases left between them. CDR3 bases: TGTGCCAGCAGCCCAGCAGGGAATGAAAAACTGTTTTTT. Its protein is CASSPAGNEKLFF. Complete variable domain (other parts from reference TRBV7-9 and TRBJ1-4): DTGVSQNPRHKITKRGQNVTFRCDPISEHNRLYWYRQTLGQGPEFLTYFQNEAQLEKSRLLSDRFSAERPKGSFSTLEIQRTEQGDSAMYLCASSPAGNEKLFFGSGTQLSVL.

The genes are TRBV27 and TRBJ2-1; TRBD2 matches at 8 bases. Trimming removed 1 base from V and 9 bases from J; junction bases left unmatched: 11. This CDR3 has 16 residues. Germline V CDR1 and CDR2: MNHEY, SMNVEV (reference sequence). The CDR3 DNA follows: TGTGCCAGCAGTTTATGGTCGGGAGGGCCTCGGGCTGAGCAGTTCTTC. This sequence encodes CASSLWSGGPRAEQFF.

The chain joins TRBV5-1 to TRBJ1-1; no clear D. The V gene lost 5 bases and the J gene lost 1 base, with 12 bases spanning the gap. Germline V gives CDR1 SGHRS, CDR2 YFSETQ. CDR3 length equals 14 residues. The CDR3 protein is CASSRGDTNTEAFF. The CDR3, as DNA: TGCGCCAGCAGTCGTGGTGACACGAACACTGAAGCTTTCTTT.

This CDR3 is CASSGDVNTEAFF. CDR3 sequence (DNA): TGCGCCAGCAGTGGGGACGTGAACACTGAAGCTTTCTTT. This rearrangement joins TRBV10-1 to TRBJ1-1; the D gene is possibly TRBD1 (5 bases). CDR3 length: 13 residues. The V end lost 4 bases, the J end lost 0 bases, and 6 bases lay between the germline ends. CDR1 and CDR2 from the germline V gene are WNHNN and SYGVQD (reference sequence).

The chain has TRBV9 and TRBJ2-7; D is uncertain. Trimming stripped 3 bases from V and 6 bases from J, with 13 bases between. CDR3 length equals 13 residues. From germline, CDR1 is SGDLS and CDR2 YYNGEE. The CDR3 nucleotides read TGTGCCAGCAGCGCCCCTGGTGGTTTCGAGCAGTACTTC. Translation: CASSAPGGFEQYF.

The chain has TRBV4-1 and TRBJ1-5; D gene uncertain. Trimming removed 0 bases from V and 6 bases from J, with 15 bases in between. From germline, CDR1 is MGHRA and CDR2 YSYEKL. This CDR3 has 16 amino acids. The CDR3 nucleotides read TGCGCCAGCAGCCAAGAGTGGGGAGCCGGTGGTCAGCCCCAGCATTTT. Its protein is CASSQEWGAGGQPQHF.

The chain joins TRBV2 to TRBJ1-1, with a weak D call TRBD1 (6 bases). This CDR3 is 13 amino acids long. V was pared by 3 bases and J by 12 bases, with 17 bases between. The germline V gene has CDR1 SNHLY and CDR2 FYNNEI. In nucleotides, the CDR3 is TGTGCCAGCAGTGACTTGGGGGGCCAGTACACTTTCTTT. This codes for CASSDLGGQYTFF.

As to this clone: Other nucleotide sequences from this sample produce the same CDR3. The V gene is TRBV7-9, the J gene TRBJ2-7, with a tentative D call TRBD2 (6 bases). V lost 5 bases, J lost 2 bases, and 16 bases lay in between. Per germline, CDR1 SEHNR and CDR2 FQNEAQ (reference sequence). The CDR3 totals 15 residues. The CDR3 spells CASSPYGRETYEQYF. In DNA, the CDR3 is TGTGCCAGCAGCCCCTACGGGAGAGAAACCTACGAGCAGTACTTC.

The genes are TRBV14 and TRBJ2-5; 7 positions match TRBD2. The CDR3 has 14 amino acids. Germline CDR1 reads SGHDN; CDR2 reads FVKESK. J was trimmed by 4 bases and V by 1 base; bases with no gene match: 3. The CDR3 sequence: CASSQAGGLETQYF. The CDR3 coding sequence is TGTGCCAGCAGCCAAGCGGGAGGATTAGAGACCCAGTACTTC.

With regard to this clone: An end of the junction differs from the germline gene, which may be a read error. The J gene is TRBJ2-2, the V gene TRBV7-7; D might be TRBD2 (5 bases). The CDR3 is made up of 13 amino acids. CDR1 and CDR2 from the germline V gene are SSHAT and FNYEAQ (reference sequence). Here the CDR3 DNA reads TGTGCTAGCAGCTTAATCGAGGGCGGGGAGCTGTTTTTT. Protein product: CASSLIEGGELFF.

A note on this clone: The sample holds other DNA sequences that translate to the same CDR3. The chain employs TRBV9 and TRBJ2-1; D gene ambiguous. In germline, CDR1 is SGDLS, CDR2 YYNGEE. Trimming shortened V by 0 bases and J by 1 base, and 5 bases separated the two germline ends. The CDR3 is made up of 14 amino acids. CDR3 region: CASSVDSSYNEQFF. CDR3 DNA: TGTGCCAGCAGCGTAGACAGTTCCTACAATGAGCAGTTCTTC. Drawing the rest from reference TRBV9 and TRBJ2-1, the complete variable domain is DSGVTQTPKHLITATGQRVTLRCSPRSGDLSVYWYQQSLDQGLQFLIQYYNGEERAKGNILERFSAQQFPDLHSELNLSSLELGDSALYFCASSVDSSYNEQFFGPGTRLTVL.

On this clone: The identical CDR3 is also encoded by other nucleotide sequences in the sample. The V call is TRBV5-1, the J call TRBJ2-1; D is uncertain. This CDR3 is built from 11 residues. Germline CDR1 reads SGHRS; CDR2 reads YFSETQ. Trimming stripped 0 bases from V and 10 bases from J, with 5 bases between. The CDR3, as DNA: TGCGCCAGCAGCTTGGCGGACGAGCAGTTCTTC. Protein: CASSLADEQFF.

The chain has TRBV5-5 and TRBJ2-7; D is possibly TRBD2 (6 bases). Germline CDR1 reads SGHKS; CDR2 reads YYEKEE (reference sequence). This CDR3 is 14 amino acids long. Trimming took 6 bases from V and 0 from J, leaving 13 bases between them. The CDR3 sequence: CASITTLASYEQYF. CDR3 DNA sequence: TGTGCCAGCATCACAACACTAGCCTCCTACGAGCAGTACTTC.

The V gene is TRBV7-9, the J gene TRBJ2-1, with D perhaps assigned TRBD1 or TRBD2 (6 bases each). Germline V gene data show CDR1 as SEHNR and CDR2 as FQNEAQ (reference sequence). CDR3 length: 15 amino acids. V lost 5 bases and J lost 4, with 15 bases in between. In nucleotides, the CDR3 is TGTGCCAGCAGCCCTCGAGGGGGGTTTTACAATGAGCAGTTCTTC. It is translated as CASSPRGGFYNEQFF. Based on the CDR3 plus reference TRBV7-9 and TRBJ2-1, the full variable domain is DTGVSQNPRHKITKRGQNVTFRCDPISEHNRLYWYRQTLGQGPEFLTYFQNEAQLEKSRLLSDRFSAERPKGSFSTLEIQRTEQGDSAMYLCASSPRGGFYNEQFFGPGTRLTVL.

V gene TRBV5-4 combines with J gene TRBJ2-1, with 8 positions matching TRBD2. Germline CDR1 reads SGHNT; CDR2 reads YYREEE (reference sequence). Trimming removed 4 bases from V and 3 bases from J; junction bases left unmatched: 15. The CDR3 covers 18 residues. DNA for the CDR3: TGTGCCAGCAGCCCCGGGACTAGAGGTGGTTCATTCTACAATGAGCAGTTCTTC. Protein: CASSPGTRGGSFYNEQFF.

J is TRBJ1-5 and V is TRBV19; D may be TRBD1 (5 bases). The germline gives CDR1 LNHDA, CDR2 SQIVND (reference sequence). The CDR3 runs 16 residues. Trimming pared 6 bases from V and 7 bases from J, leaving 22 bases between. CDR3 amino acids: CASSKGTADGGQPQHF. Written as DNA, the CDR3 is TGTGCCAGTAGCAAAGGGACCGCAGACGGGGGGCAGCCCCAGCATTTT.

The CDR3 region is CASSETKGTQETQYF. Here the CDR3 DNA reads TGCGCCAGCAGTGAAACAAAAGGAACCCAAGAGACCCAGTACTTC. The chain links TRBV10-2 to TRBJ2-5; D not resolved. Germline CDR1 reads WSHSY; CDR2 reads SAAADI. This CDR3 is 15 amino acids long. Trimming shortened V by 3 bases and J by 1 base, and 12 bases separated the two germline ends.

The V gene is TRBV28, the J gene TRBJ2-3, with unresolved D. The CDR3 totals 11 residues. V gave up 6 bases and J gave up 5 bases, with 6 bases separating them. Germline assignment: CDR1 MDHEN and CDR2 SYDVKM. CDR3 DNA sequence: TGTGCCAGCAGCCCGGAAGATACGCAGTATTTT. As protein: CASSPEDTQYF.

The rearrangement links TRBV5-4 to TRBJ1-4; the match to TRBD1 covers 9 bases. Unmatched junction bases numbered 2, after V lost 0 bases and J lost 5 bases. This CDR3 region has 15 residues. CDR1 and CDR2 from the germline V gene are SGHNT and YYREEE (reference sequence). Here the CDR3 reads CASSLGDRVNEKLFF. The CDR3 DNA reads as TGTGCCAGCAGCTTGGGGGACAGGGTGAATGAAAAACTGTTTTTT.

This CDR3 reads CASSFFEGNQPQHF. CDR3 sequence (DNA): TGTGCCAGCAGCTTCTTTGAGGGCAATCAGCCCCAGCATTTT. This chain connects TRBV5-6 to TRBJ1-5; D is undetermined. The germline V gene has CDR1 SGHDT and CDR2 YYEEEE. CDR3 length: 14 amino acids. The V and J ends lost 2 bases and 2 bases respectively, with 8 bases between them.

The V and J genes are TRBV6-5 and TRBJ1-5, with D maybe TRBD1 (5 bases). V lost 6 bases to trimming and J lost 3 bases, with 15 bases between them. CDR3 length equals 15 residues. The germline V gene encodes CDR1 MNHEY and CDR2 SVGAGI. CDR3 nucleotides: TGTGCCAGCAGCAACGGCAGGGCCTACAATCAGCCCCAGCATTTT. Its protein is CASSNGRAYNQPQHF.